This note documents a single T cell receptor (beta chain) sequence. Its antigen is still unknown. Base quality data are lacking; no much larger clone is found one base away. Every bulk PBMC sample had a fixed 350 ng of DNA loaded. TCR beta CDR3 sequences were amplified from genomic DNA using the immunoSEQ TCRb Assay kit according to manufacturer instructions. The KAPA Library Quantification Kit for Illumina platforms was used to quantify the pooled libraries by qPCR. Pooled libraries were clustered at about 0.6-1.2 pM and sequenced on an Illumina NextSeq 500. For the original study's pipeline: TCR data were analyzed using immunoSEQ ANALYZER and the R LymphoSeq package. A rearrangement efficiency score was calculated as productive divided by the sum of productive and non-productive CDR3 sequences. Clonality was measured with the Gini coefficient and diversity with the Renyi index at alpha=1, and both measures were compared pairwise between timepoints within each patient. In LymphoSeq, clonal relatedness was computed using an edit distance of 3, and repertoire similarity was computed using the Bhattacharyya coefficient. To classify response, a linear discriminant analysis based on week-3 changes in clonality and diversity was built using the R MASS and caret packages. Entries here come from immuneACCESS through TCRdb and include only in-frame sequences with V and J called. Some clones fail to appear in such tables; in the studies checked, an unresolved V gene covers under half of the shortfall, and the cause of the remainder is unknown. That table is the source of V, J and clone size, and D and trimming were worked out from the DNA. The sample table holds around 14,000 clones, of which roughly 84% were seen once. Of the sample, about 4.2% falls within the top ten clones.

This sample is part of a study of blood T cell dynamics during melanoma immunotherapy (dated by TCRdb to the early 2020s). Concerning the study at large: Patients had metastatic melanoma and received first-line pembrolizumab or nivolumab plus ipilimumab as standard of care in the United Kingdom. To find early correlates of response, peripheral T cell receptor repertoires were profiled in metastatic melanoma patients before and after one cycle of checkpoint inhibitor therapy. The training cohort consisted of consecutive patients, while an additional independent group of patients from the same centre was pooled to form an external validation set.

The germline V and J ends show losses of 5 bases and 4 bases respectively, and no gene match explains 5 bases of the junction. The CDR3 runs 15 amino acids, cysteine and phenylalanine included. CDR3 DNA is the only sequence kept; it has 45 bases, read in frame from the first base. The germline V gene yields SGHVS for CDR1 and FQNEAQ for CDR2. The time point label on this specimen signifies: pre-treatment baseline. Blood samples were taken at two points: before treatment (T0) and at week 3 (W3), which came after the first cycle of checkpoint blockade. Except for a couple of patients with rapid clinical progression, response was assessed 12 weeks after the first infusion by RECIST 1.1; disease control meant complete response, partial response or stable disease. Patients were not eligible if they had prior systemic cancer treatment, concomitant immunosuppressant therapy or synchronous other active malignancies. Bulk PBMC and plasma cell-free DNA were both sequenced for TCR beta so that circulating cells and T cell turnover could be tracked. PBMC were isolated from blood with Lymphoprep and SepMate tubes, followed by red cell lysis. QIAamp DNA Blood Mini kits were used to extract DNA from both PBMC and sorted T cell subsets.

What the study reported, not specific to this receptor: Whether the T cell clones behind the repertoire changes were melanoma-specific or instead reflected general immune activation was something the study could not determine. The relatively small sample size was recognized as a factor that could limit how well the results generalize. Unlike progressors, patients who went on to achieve disease control showed a bifurcated reorganization of the PBMC repertoire at W3, with either increased clonality or increased diversity.

This clonotype was sampled from a human donor with melanoma. This material consisted of blood, taken from a patient treated with checkpoint blockade. The V gene is TRBV7-8 and the J gene is TRBJ1-5; 10 middle bases align to TRBD1. The CDR3 region has the sequence CASSPGQGRNQPQHF. In nucleotides, the sequence is TGTGCCAGCAGCCCGGGACAGGGGCGTAATCAGCCCCAGCATTTT.